The 30 T cell receptor beta chains presented below share a single source sample, sequenced in a study of shared clonotypes between healthy human individuals. Profiled with immunoSEQ multiplex PCR; TCRdb holds only in-frame clones, not every one. The profile shows about 1 million clones, 75% of them singletons. Sample: memory CD4+ T cells sorted from blood. Subset indicated: CD45RA-negative fraction. The receptors come from a man in his late teens or twenties in good health.

This clone has just one count. V usage is TRBV11-2 and J usage is TRBJ2-3; D perhaps matches TRBD2 (6 bases). CDR3 length: 15 residues. V was cut by 3 bases and J by 4 bases, with 14 bases left in between. Germline V gene lookup returns CDR1 SGHAT and CDR2 FQNNGV. CDR3 sequence: CASSLGGVRADTQYF. DNA for the CDR3: TGTGCCAGCAGCTTGGGGGGAGTCAGGGCAGATACGCAGTATTTT.

The chain uses TRBV19 and TRBJ1-5; 7 bases are a match to TRBD1. The CDR3 covers 15 residues. Per the germline V gene, CDR1 is LNHDA and CDR2 is SQIVND (reference sequence). The V segment lost 5 bases and the J segment 7 bases; nucleotides outside the gene matches: 11. CDR3 region: CASSALRGAGQPQHF. CDR3 sequence (DNA): TGTGCCAGTAGTGCTCTCAGGGGGGCGGGACAGCCCCAGCATTTT.

V and J are TRBV5-6 and TRBJ2-2; TRBD1 agrees at 12 bases. The germline gives CDR1 SGHDT, CDR2 YYEEEE. The CDR3 consists of 18 residues. J gave up 7 bases and V 2 bases, and 12 bases lay outside the gene matches. In nucleotides, the CDR3 is TGTGCCAGCAGCTTTTCGAAGGGACAGGGGGCCGTAGTCGGGGAGCTGTTTTTT. This encodes CASSFSKGQGAVVGELFF.

Many counts were recorded for this clone. The chain carries TRBV25-1 and TRBJ1-6; weak D call: TRBD1 (5 bases). From germline, CDR1 is MGHDK and CDR2 SYGVNS. Trimming removed 6 bases at V and 10 bases at J, with 10 bases between. The CDR3 contains 12 residues. CDR3 loop: CASRVGASPLHF. CDR3 DNA: TGTGCCAGCAGGGTAGGGGCCTCACCCCTCCACTTT.

The chain joins TRBV5-1 to TRBJ1-2; TRBD1 matches 12 bases. This CDR3 spans 15 amino acids. CDR1 and CDR2 from the germline V gene are SGHRS and YFSETQ. The V and J ends lost 0 bases and 6 bases, in that order; junction bases with no gene match: 3. The CDR3 spells CASSLEGQGAHGYTF. The CDR3 DNA follows: TGCGCCAGCAGCTTGGAGGGACAGGGGGCCCATGGCTACACCTTC.

This chain links TRBV18 with TRBJ1-1; 8 nucleotides line up with TRBD1. The CDR3 totals 13 residues. CDR1 KGHSH and CDR2 LQKENI come from the germline V gene. Trimming at V came to 8 bases and at J to 3 bases, leaving 5 bases not matched to a gene. The CDR3 DNA reads as TGTGCCAGCCGGACAGGGCTAGACACTGAAGCTTTCTTT. It is translated as CASRTGLDTEAFF.

The chain recombines TRBV11-2 with TRBJ1-1; D is undetermined. This CDR3 region has 12 residues. Between the trimmed V and J ends, which lost 5 bases and 5 bases, there was a span of 9 bases. Per the germline V gene, CDR1 is SGHAT and CDR2 is FQNNGV. The DNA of the CDR3 is TGTGCCAGCAGCAAGTTATGGACTGAAGCTTTCTTT. Its translation: CASSKLWTEAFF. Variable domain in full (rest from reference TRBV11-2 and TRBJ1-1): EAGVAQSPRYKIIEKRQSVAFWCNPISGHATLYWYQQILGQGPKLLIQFQNNGVVDDSQLPKDRFSAERLKGVDSTLKIQPAKLEDSAVYLCASSKLWTEAFFGQGTRLTVV.

This chain's CDR3 is CASSTRTGEGADTQYF. The CDR3 bases are TGTGCCAGCAGCACACGGACAGGGGAGGGCGCAGATACGCAGTATTTT. The chain employs TRBV11-2 and TRBJ2-3, with TRBD1 matching over 9 bases. V shed 5 bases and J 4 bases; nucleotides not matched to a gene: 10. The CDR3 spans 16 residues. The V gene's germline CDR1 is SGHAT and CDR2 FQNNGV. The full variable domain, in which reference TRBV11-2 and TRBJ2-3 provide the parts outside the CDR3, is EAGVAQSPRYKIIEKRQSVAFWCNPISGHATLYWYQQILGQGPKLLIQFQNNGVVDDSQLPKDRFSAERLKGVDSTLKIQPAKLEDSAVYLCASSTRTGEGADTQYFGPGTRLTVL.

This CDR3 reads CAWALGTTTDTQYF. The CDR3 DNA is TGTGCCTGGGCCCTAGGGACTACAACAGATACGCAGTATTTT. V usage is TRBV30 and J usage is TRBJ2-3, with 7 bases lining up with TRBD2. The CDR3 sequence is 14 residues long. Germline lookup yields CDR1 GTSNPN and CDR2 SVGIG (reference sequence). V was clipped by 5 bases and J by 3 bases; unmatched bases: 8.

This chain uses TRBV7-3 with TRBJ1-1; TRBD1 matches at 8 bases. The length of the CDR3 is 13 residues. The germline gives CDR1 SGHTA, CDR2 FQGTGA. The junction had 3 bases not matched to a gene; V was cut back by 5 bases and J by 4 bases. The CDR3 here is CASSPQGATEAFF. CDR3 DNA: TGTGCCAGCAGCCCGCAGGGGGCCACTGAAGCTTTCTTT.

The V gene is TRBV15, the J gene TRBJ2-5; tentatively, D is TRBD1 or TRBD2 (5 bases each). The CDR3 sequence is 13 residues long. Germline values: CDR1 LNHNV, CDR2 YYDKDF (reference sequence). V was cut by 3 bases and J by 5 bases, with 10 bases left in between. CDR3 loop: CATSSPGRETQYF. The CDR3 region has the DNA TGTGCCACCAGCAGTCCGGGGCGCGAGACCCAGTACTTC.

The V gene is TRBV7-2, the J gene TRBJ1-5; D remains ambiguous. Germline CDR1 and CDR2: SGHTA and FQGNSA. V shed 1 base and J shed 1 base, with 14 bases lying between them. The CDR3 spans 17 residues. CDR3 amino acids: CASSLVGSIGSNQPQHF. Written as DNA, the CDR3 is TGTGCCAGCAGCTTAGTGGGGTCCATAGGAAGCAATCAGCCCCAGCATTTT.

This clone occurred a few times. This chain connects TRBV6-1 to TRBJ2-2; D not resolved. Germline V gene sequence: CDR1 MNHNS, CDR2 SASEGT. This CDR3 region has 14 residues. V lost 5 bases, J lost 2 bases, and 9 bases lay in between. The CDR3 DNA sequence: TGTGCCAGCAGTCCCAGCCGTAACACCGGGGAGCTGTTTTTT. Amino acid sequence: CASSPSRNTGELFF.

This clone was observed a single time. This same CDR3 is encoded by further DNA sequences in the sample. The rearrangement joins TRBV27 to TRBJ1-2; D is possibly TRBD1 (5 bases). The germline gives CDR1 MNHEY, CDR2 SMNVEV (reference sequence). The CDR3 length is 14 residues. V was clipped by 3 bases and J by 4 bases, with 12 bases between them. The chain's CDR3 is CASSFGQGSYGYTF. The CDR3 nucleotides read TGTGCCAGCAGTTTCGGGCAGGGATCCTATGGCTACACCTTC.

This chain uses TRBV4-1 with TRBJ2-7; TRBD1 matches 9 bases. Trimming removed 1 base from V and 7 bases from J; junction bases left unmatched: 11. CDR3 size: 16 residues. The V gene's germline CDR1 is MGHRA and CDR2 YSYEKL. The CDR3 sequence: CASSQGPGQGTREQYF. In DNA form, the CDR3 reads TGCGCCAGCAGCCAAGGGCCGGGACAGGGTACAAGAGAGCAGTACTTC.

The V and J genes are TRBV5-1 and TRBJ2-2; 8 nucleotides align to TRBD1. The CDR3 length is 15 residues. Germline values: CDR1 SGHRS, CDR2 YFSETQ. The ends lost 8 bases at V and 1 base at J; junction bases unmatched: 7. The CDR3 DNA is TGCGCCAGTCGACCAGGGGGCATGAACACCGGGGAGCTGTTTTTT. The encoded protein is CASRPGGMNTGELFF.

This clone was detected only once. V gene TRBV2 combines with J gene TRBJ1-6; 9 positions match TRBD1. Germline CDR1 and CDR2: SNHLY and FYNNEI. This CDR3 is built from 13 residues. The junction had 9 bases not matched to a gene; V was cut back by 11 bases and J by 10 bases. The CDR3 sequence: CAGGTGRGSPLHF. The CDR3 bases are TGTGCCGGCGGGACAGGGAGAGGATCACCCCTCCACTTT.

The chain combines TRBV6-1 with TRBJ1-4; D unresolved. The CDR3 runs to 13 residues. Germline CDR1 is MNHNS and CDR2 is SASEGT. Between the trimmed V and J ends, which lost 4 bases and 8 bases, there was a span of 11 bases. The CDR3 DNA reads TGTGCCAGCAGTGTGAGGTTACGAGAAAAACTGTTTTTT. It translates to CASSVRLREKLFF.

Only a few counts were recorded for this clone. In DNA form, the CDR3 reads TGTGCCAGCAGTCCCCCGGACAGGGGACGCGGCTACACCTTC. Its translation is CASSPPDRGRGYTF. This chain joins TRBV28 and TRBJ1-2; TRBD1 agrees at 9 bases. The germline gives CDR1 MDHEN, CDR2 SYDVKM. V lost 5 bases and J lost 8; bases outside the gene matches: 9. This CDR3 region has 14 residues.

Note on this clone: Germline and junction disagree at one end, which may indicate a read error. The chain is built from TRBV7-7 and TRBJ1-6; D unresolved. Germline CDR1 is SSHAT and CDR2 is FNYEAQ (reference sequence). The CDR3 covers 13 residues. CDR3 loop: CASSLSLNSPLHF. CDR3 in DNA: TGTGCTAGCAGCTTATCCCTCAATTCACCCCTCCACTTT.

The chain combines TRBV19 with TRBJ1-1, with D possibly matching TRBD1 (5 bases). The CDR3 covers 13 residues. CDR1 is LNHDA, CDR2 SQIVND, per germline (reference sequence). Trimming left V 7 bases short and J 3 bases short, with 12 bases between. The CDR3 DNA reads TGTGCCAGTAAAGGGGTGGGGGACACTGAAGCTTTCTTT. Amino acid sequence: CASKGVGDTEAFF.

The rearrangement links TRBV5-4 to TRBJ2-5; the D gene is possibly TRBD1 (5 bases). The J call may be faulty, since TRBJ2-7 better matches the DNA end. The CDR3 totals 13 residues. Germline V gene data show CDR1 as SGHNT and CDR2 as YYREEE (reference sequence). DNA of the CDR3: TGTGCCAGCAGCTTGGACAGGCCCTACGAGCAGTACTTC. Translating it yields CASSLDRPYEQYF.

With regard to this clone: Other DNA sequences within the sample encode an identical CDR3. The rearrangement links TRBV5-1 to TRBJ2-5; 15 bases are shared with TRBD2. This CDR3 contains 15 residues. From germline, CDR1 is SGHRS and CDR2 YFSETQ. The ends lost 4 bases at V and 5 bases at J; junction bases unmatched: 3. Here the CDR3 reads CASSAGLAGGETQYF. For the CDR3, the DNA is TGCGCCAGCAGCGCCGGACTAGCGGGAGGGGAGACCCAGTACTTC.

This sequence joins TRBV9 and TRBJ1-2; D gene ambiguous. The CDR3 has 14 amino acids. V lost 3 bases to trimming and J lost 9 bases, with 18 bases between them. Per the germline V gene, CDR1 is SGDLS and CDR2 is YYNGEE. The CDR3 protein is CASSAQQSAFSYTF. CDR3 DNA sequence: TGTGCCAGCAGCGCCCAGCAGTCGGCCTTCAGCTACACCTTC.

This sequence joins TRBV28 and TRBJ1-1; D is uncertain. Trimming shortened V by 7 bases and J by 10 bases, and 19 bases separated the two germline ends. The CDR3 loop spans 13 amino acids. The germline V gene has CDR1 MDHEN and CDR2 SYDVKM. Written as DNA, the CDR3 is TGTGCCAGCACCCTCGCTACCGGACCCGCAGCTTTCTTT. It codes for CASTLATGPAAFF.

This chain uses TRBV28 with TRBJ1-2, with D unresolved. The germline V gene has CDR1 MDHEN and CDR2 SYDVKM. The CDR3 covers 12 residues. The V and J ends lost 5 bases and 7 bases respectively, with 11 bases between them. The CDR3 here is CASSPNLPGYTF. DNA of the CDR3: TGTGCCAGCAGTCCCAACCTACCTGGCTACACCTTC.

This clone was counted ten times or more. The rearrangement links TRBV7-2 to TRBJ1-1; the D is unclear. This CDR3 has 13 residues. From germline, CDR1 is SGHTA and CDR2 FQGNSA. Trimming removed 5 bases from V and 1 base from J, with 8 bases in between. The DNA for the CDR3 is TGTGCCAGCAGCGTCCGAAGGAACACTGAAGCTTTCTTT. It codes for CASSVRRNTEAFF. Full variable domain (remainder filled in from reference TRBV7-2 and TRBJ1-1): GAGVSQSPSNKVTEKGKDVELRCDPISGHTALYWYRQSLGQGLEFLIYFQGNSAPDKSGLPSDRFSAERTGGSVSTLTIQRTQQEDSAVYLCASSVRRNTEAFFGQGTRLTVV.

This clone has just a few counts. Other nucleotide sequences in the sample specify the same CDR3. The rearrangement joins TRBV18 to TRBJ1-1, with D tentatively TRBD1 (5 bases). The V and J ends lost 3 bases and 5 bases respectively, with 13 bases between them. Germline V gene data show CDR1 as KGHSH and CDR2 as LQKENI. The CDR3 covers 14 residues. CDR3 sequence reads: CASSPQGVRTEAFF. In nucleotides, the CDR3 is TGTGCCAGCTCACCTCAGGGCGTCAGGACTGAAGCTTTCTTT. The complete variable domain, with remaining parts taken from reference TRBV18 and TRBJ1-1, reads NAGVMQNPRHLVRRRGQEARLRCSPMKGHSHVYWYRQLPEEGLKFMVYLQKENIIDESGMPKERFSAEFPKEGPSILRIQQVVRGDSAAYFCASSPQGVRTEAFFGQGTRLTVV.

V and J are TRBV7-2 and TRBJ2-7; 8 bases are a match to TRBD2. The V segment lost 4 bases and the J segment 3 bases; nucleotides outside the gene matches: 8. The CDR3 has 15 amino acids. Germline-derived CDR1 and CDR2 are SGHTA and FQGNSA. Here the CDR3 DNA reads TGTGCCAGCAGCTCCTCCGGGACTAGAATCTACGAGCAGTACTTC. This encodes CASSSSGTRIYEQYF.

This chain uses TRBV2 with TRBJ1-5; D perhaps matches TRBD1 (5 bases). Trimming removed 6 bases from V and 6 bases from J, with 15 bases in between. CDR1 and CDR2 from the germline V gene are SNHLY and FYNNEI. The CDR3 extends over 14 amino acids. The CDR3 coding sequence is TGTGCCAGCAGGGGGGGGACCTTAAGTCAGCCCCAGCATTTT. Translating it yields CASRGGTLSQPQHF.